This is a list of T cell receptor beta chains from one sample in a study of beta chain features in type 1 diabetes. TCRdb's table, derived via immunoSEQ multiplex PCR, lists solely in-frame clones and lacks some. The sample has about half a million clones; about an eighth are singletons. The sequencing sample was made of naive CD4+ T cells from blood. These receptor sequences come from a woman between 18 and 29 years old in good health. The CDR3 runs from the conserved cysteine through the conserved F or W. Fields, in order: J gene, D gene, clone size, V gene, CDR3 DNA, CDR3 protein. The D gene is left open where the match is weak. Expanded clones are given a class, and other clones once, few, many or no size at all.

>TRBJ1-2|.|.|TRBV7-9
TGTGCCAGCAGCCCCGTCGACAGGGGCTACACCTTC
CASSPVDRGYTF
>TRBJ2-3|.|.|TRBV12-5
TGTGCTAGTGGTTTGGTCTCGGGCAGGGATGTTACAGATACGCAGTATTTT
CASGLVSGRDVTDTQYF
>TRBJ1-2|.|.|TRBV28
TGTGCCAGCAGGACCGAAGGGGGCTACACCTTC
CASRTEGGYTF
>TRBJ1-2|TRBD1|.|TRBV6-6
TGTGCCAGCAGAAAGCCCGGACAGGGGCTATCCTATGGCTACACCTTC
CASRKPGQGLSYGYTF
>TRBJ2-3|TRBD2|.|TRBV15
TGTGCCACCAGCACCCTGCGGGGGGGTGCCCAAGATACGCAGTATTTT
CATSTLRGGAQDTQYF
>TRBJ2-5|TRBD1|few|TRBV7-2
TGTGCCAGCACCCTAGCTGGGACAGAACAAGAGACCCAGTACTTC
CASTLAGTEQETQYF
>TRBJ2-7|.|.|TRBV7-2
TGTGCCAGCAGCTTAGCGGGTCTAGTTATTTCCGAGCAGTACTTC
CASSLAGLVISEQYF
>TRBJ1-1|TRBD1|.|TRBV27
TGTGCCAGCAGTTTCGTAATGAGACAGGGGACTCGGACTGAAGCTTTCTTT
CASSFVMRQGTRTEAFF
>TRBJ1-1|.|.|TRBV7-9
TGTGCCAGCAGCTTCTCTCAATCAGGGGTGGCTTTCTTT
CASSFSQSGVAFF
>TRBJ2-5|TRBD2|few|TRBV5-1
TGCGCCAGCACCGGGGGGGATCAAGAGACCCAGTACTTC
CASTGGDQETQYF
>TRBJ2-5|TRBD1|.|TRBV29-1
TGCAGCGTGGGCGGGACAGGGACCCGGGGAGAGACCCAGTACTTC
CSVGGTGTRGETQYF
>TRBJ2-7|.|.|TRBV4-2
TGTGCCAGCAGCCCACTAAGCAGGGCCGAGCAGTACTTC
CASSPLSRAEQYF
>TRBJ2-5|.|few|TRBV23-1
TGCGCCAGCAGTCATCACCCGCCTCGTTTGGAGCAGTACTTC
CASSHHPPRLEQYF
>TRBJ2-7|.|.|TRBV2
TGTGCCAGTGGACTAGAGCAGTACTTC
CASGLEQYF
>TRBJ1-6|TRBD1|few|TRBV9
TGTGCCAGCAGCGTAGCGGAGGGGGCGGCTAATTCACCCCTCCACTTT
CASSVAEGAANSPLHF
>TRBJ1-5|TRBD1|few|TRBV27
TGTGCCAGCAGTGTACAGGGGACTCAGCCCCAGCATTTT
CASSVQGTQPQHF
>TRBJ2-5|.|.|TRBV7-9
TGTGCCAGCAGCTTAGGGGTCAGCCAAGAGACCCAGTACTTC
CASSLGVSQETQYF
>TRBJ2-3|TRBD1|few|TRBV2
TGTGCCAGCTTAACCGCACCCCGGGACAGGGGCGGCACAGATACGCAGTATTTT
CASLTAPRDRGGTDTQYF
>TRBJ2-5|.|.|TRBV11-3
TGTGCCAGCAGCTCCCGGTCTTTTCAAGAGACCCAGTACTTC
CASSSRSFQETQYF